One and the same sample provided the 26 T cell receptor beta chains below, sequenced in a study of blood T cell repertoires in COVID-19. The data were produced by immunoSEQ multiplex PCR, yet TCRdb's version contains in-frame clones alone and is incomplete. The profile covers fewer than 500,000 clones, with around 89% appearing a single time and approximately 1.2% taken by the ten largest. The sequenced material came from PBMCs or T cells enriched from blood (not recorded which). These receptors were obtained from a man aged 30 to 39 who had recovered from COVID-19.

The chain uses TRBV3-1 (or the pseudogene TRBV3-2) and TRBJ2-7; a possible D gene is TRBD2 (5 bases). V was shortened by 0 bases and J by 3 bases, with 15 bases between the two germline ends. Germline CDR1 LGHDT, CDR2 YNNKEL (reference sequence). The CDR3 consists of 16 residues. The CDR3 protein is CASSQDLESGLYEQYF. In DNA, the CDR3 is TGTGCCAGCAGCCAAGATCTCGAAAGCGGTCTCTACGAGCAGTACTTC.

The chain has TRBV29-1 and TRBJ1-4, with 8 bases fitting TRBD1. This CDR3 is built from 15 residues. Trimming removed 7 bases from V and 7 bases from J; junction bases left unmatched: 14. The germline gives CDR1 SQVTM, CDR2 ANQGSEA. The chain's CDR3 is CSAKPDRALGEKLFF. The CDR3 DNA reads TGCAGCGCTAAGCCGGACAGGGCTCTGGGTGAAAAACTGTTTTTT.

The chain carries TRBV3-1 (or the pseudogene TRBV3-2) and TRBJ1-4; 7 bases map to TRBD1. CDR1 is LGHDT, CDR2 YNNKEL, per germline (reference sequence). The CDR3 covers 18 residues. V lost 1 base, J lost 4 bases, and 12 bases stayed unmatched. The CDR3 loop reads CASSQVRLLTGNNEKLFF. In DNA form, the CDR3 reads TGTGCCAGCAGCCAAGTACGGCTTTTGACAGGGAATAATGAAAAACTGTTTTTT.

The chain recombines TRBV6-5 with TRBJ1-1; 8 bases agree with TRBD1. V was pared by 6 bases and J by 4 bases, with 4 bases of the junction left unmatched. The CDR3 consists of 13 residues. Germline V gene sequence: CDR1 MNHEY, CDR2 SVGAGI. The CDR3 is CASSQGAGTEAFF. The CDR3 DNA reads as TGTGCCAGCAGCCAGGGGGCCGGCACTGAAGCTTTCTTT.

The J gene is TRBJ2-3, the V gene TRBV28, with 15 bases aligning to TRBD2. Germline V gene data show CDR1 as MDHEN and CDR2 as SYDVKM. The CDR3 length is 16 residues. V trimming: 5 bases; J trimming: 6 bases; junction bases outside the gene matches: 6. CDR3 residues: CASSGTGTSGRDTQYF. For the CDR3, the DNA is TGTGCCAGCAGTGGGACCGGGACTAGCGGGAGGGATACGCAGTATTTT.

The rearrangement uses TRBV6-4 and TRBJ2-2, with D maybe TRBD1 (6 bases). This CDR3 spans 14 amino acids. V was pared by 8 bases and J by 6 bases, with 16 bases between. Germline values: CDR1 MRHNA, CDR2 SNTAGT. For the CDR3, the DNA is TGTGCCAGCCGTCAGGACAGAGCGGCCGGGGAGCTGTTTTTT. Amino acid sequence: CASRQDRAAGELFF.

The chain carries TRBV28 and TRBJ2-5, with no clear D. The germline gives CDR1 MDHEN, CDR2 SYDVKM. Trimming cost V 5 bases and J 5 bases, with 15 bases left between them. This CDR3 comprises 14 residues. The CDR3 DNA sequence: TGTGCCAGCAGTAAAACTCCCGTCGGGGAGACCCAGTACTTC. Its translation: CASSKTPVGETQYF.

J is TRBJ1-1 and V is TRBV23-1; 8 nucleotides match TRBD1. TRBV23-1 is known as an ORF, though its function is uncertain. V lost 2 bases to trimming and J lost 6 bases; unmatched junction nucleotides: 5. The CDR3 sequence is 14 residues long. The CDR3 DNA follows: TGCGCCAGCAGTCAAAAGACAGGGGAATCTGAAGCTTTCTTT. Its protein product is CASSQKTGESEAFF.

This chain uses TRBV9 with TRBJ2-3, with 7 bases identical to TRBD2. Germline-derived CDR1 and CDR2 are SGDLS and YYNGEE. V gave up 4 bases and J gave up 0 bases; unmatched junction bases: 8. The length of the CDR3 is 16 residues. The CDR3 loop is CASSSHRGGSTDTQYF. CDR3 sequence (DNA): TGTGCCAGCAGCTCCCACCGCGGGGGAAGCACAGATACGCAGTATTTT.

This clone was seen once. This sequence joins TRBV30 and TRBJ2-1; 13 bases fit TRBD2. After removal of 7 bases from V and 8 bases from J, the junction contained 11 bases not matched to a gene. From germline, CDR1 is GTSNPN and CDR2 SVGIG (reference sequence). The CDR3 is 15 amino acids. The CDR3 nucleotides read TGTGCCTCCTCCTCCACTAGCGGGAGGGCCGATGAGCAGTTCTTC. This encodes CASSSTSGRADEQFF.

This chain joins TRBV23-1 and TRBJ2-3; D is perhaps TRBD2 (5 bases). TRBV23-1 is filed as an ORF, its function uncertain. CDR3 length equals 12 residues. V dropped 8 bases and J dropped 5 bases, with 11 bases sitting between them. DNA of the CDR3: TGCGCCAGCCGAGAGGGTGTAGATACGCAGTATTTT. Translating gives CASREGVDTQYF.

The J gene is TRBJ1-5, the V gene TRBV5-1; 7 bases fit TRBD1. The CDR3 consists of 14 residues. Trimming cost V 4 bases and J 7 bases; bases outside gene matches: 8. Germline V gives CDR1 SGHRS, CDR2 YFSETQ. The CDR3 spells CASSAGGFQQPQHF. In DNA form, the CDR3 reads TGCGCCAGCAGCGCAGGGGGATTCCAACAGCCCCAGCATTTT. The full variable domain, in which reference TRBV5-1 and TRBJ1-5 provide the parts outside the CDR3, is KAGVTQTPRYLIKTRGQQVTLSCSPISGHRSVSWYQQTPGQGLQFLFEYFSETQRNKGNFPGRFSGRQFSNSRSEMNVSTLELGDSALYLCASSAGGFQQPQHFGDGTRLSIL.

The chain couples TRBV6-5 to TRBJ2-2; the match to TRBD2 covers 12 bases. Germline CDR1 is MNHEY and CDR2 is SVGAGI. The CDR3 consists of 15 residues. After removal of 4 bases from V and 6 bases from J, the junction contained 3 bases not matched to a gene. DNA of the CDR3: TGTGCCAGCAGTTCTAGCGGGAGGGGGGCCGGGGAGCTGTTTTTT. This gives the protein CASSSSGRGAGELFF.

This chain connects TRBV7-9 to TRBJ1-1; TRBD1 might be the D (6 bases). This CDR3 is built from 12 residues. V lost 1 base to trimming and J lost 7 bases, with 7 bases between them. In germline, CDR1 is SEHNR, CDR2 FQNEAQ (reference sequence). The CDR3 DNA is TGTGCCAGCAGCTTAGTAGGGGGTGAAGCTTTCTTT. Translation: CASSLVGGEAFF.

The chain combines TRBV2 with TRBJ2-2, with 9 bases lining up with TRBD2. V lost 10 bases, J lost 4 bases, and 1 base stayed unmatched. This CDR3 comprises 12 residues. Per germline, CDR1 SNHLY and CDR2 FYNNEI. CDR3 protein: CAILAGTGELFF. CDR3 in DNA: TGTGCCATACTAGCGGGCACCGGGGAGCTGTTTTTT. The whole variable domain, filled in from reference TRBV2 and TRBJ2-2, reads EPEVTQTPSHQVTQMGQEVILRCVPISNHLYFYWYRQILGQKVEFLVSFYNNEISEKSEIFDDQFSVERPDGSNFTLKIRSTKLEDSAMYFCAILAGTGELFFGEGSRLTVL.

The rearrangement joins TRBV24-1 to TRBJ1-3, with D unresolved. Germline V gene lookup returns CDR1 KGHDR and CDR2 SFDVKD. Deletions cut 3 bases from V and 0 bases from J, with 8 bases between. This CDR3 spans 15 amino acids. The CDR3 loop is CATSDAADSGNTIYF. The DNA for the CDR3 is TGTGCCACCAGTGATGCCGCAGACTCTGGAAACACCATATATTTT.

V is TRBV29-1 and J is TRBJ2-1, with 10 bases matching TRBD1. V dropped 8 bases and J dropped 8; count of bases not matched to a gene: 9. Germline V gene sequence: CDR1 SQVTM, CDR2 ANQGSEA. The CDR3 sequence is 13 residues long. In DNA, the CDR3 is TGCAGCCCCCCCCGGACAGGGGGTGATGAGCAGTTCTTC. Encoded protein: CSPPRTGGDEQFF.

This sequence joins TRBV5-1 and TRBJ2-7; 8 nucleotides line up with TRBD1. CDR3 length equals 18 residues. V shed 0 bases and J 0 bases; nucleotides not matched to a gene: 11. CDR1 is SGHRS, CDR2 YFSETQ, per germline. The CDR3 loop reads CASSLVAGGDPSSYEQYF. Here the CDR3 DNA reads TGCGCCAGCAGCTTGGTGGCAGGGGGCGACCCTAGCTCCTACGAGCAGTACTTC.

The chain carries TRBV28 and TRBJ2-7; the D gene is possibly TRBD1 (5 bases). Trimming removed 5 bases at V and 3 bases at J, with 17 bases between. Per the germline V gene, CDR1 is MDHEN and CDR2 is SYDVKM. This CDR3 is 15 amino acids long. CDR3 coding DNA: TGTGCCAGCAGTCCCCACAGGTCTGCTCTCTACGAGCAGTACTTC. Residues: CASSPHRSALYEQYF.

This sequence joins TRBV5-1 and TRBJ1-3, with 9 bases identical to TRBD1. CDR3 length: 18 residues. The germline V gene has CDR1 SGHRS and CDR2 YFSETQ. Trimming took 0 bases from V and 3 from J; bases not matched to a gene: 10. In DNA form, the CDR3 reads TGCGCCAGCAGCTTGGGCACCTCCGGGACAGGGCATGGAAACACCATATATTTT. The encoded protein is CASSLGTSGTGHGNTIYF.

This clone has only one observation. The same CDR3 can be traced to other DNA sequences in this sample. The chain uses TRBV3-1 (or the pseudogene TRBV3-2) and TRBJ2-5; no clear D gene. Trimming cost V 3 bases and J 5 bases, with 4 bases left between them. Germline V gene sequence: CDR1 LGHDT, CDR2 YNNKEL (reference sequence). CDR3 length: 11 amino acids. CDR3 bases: TGTGCCAGCAGCCATCTGGAGACCCAGTACTTC. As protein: CASSHLETQYF.

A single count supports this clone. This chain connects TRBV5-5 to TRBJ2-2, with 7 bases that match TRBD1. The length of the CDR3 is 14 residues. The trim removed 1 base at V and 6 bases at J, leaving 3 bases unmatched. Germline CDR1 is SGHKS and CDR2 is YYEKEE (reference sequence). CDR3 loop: CASSLLGQPGELFF. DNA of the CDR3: TGTGCCAGCAGCTTGCTGGGACAGCCCGGGGAGCTGTTTTTT.

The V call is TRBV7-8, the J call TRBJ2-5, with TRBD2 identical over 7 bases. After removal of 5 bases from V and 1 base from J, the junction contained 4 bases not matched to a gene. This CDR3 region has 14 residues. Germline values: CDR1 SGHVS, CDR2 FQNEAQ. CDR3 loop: CASSKSSGQETQYF. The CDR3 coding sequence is TGTGCCAGCAGCAAATCTAGCGGCCAAGAGACCCAGTACTTC.

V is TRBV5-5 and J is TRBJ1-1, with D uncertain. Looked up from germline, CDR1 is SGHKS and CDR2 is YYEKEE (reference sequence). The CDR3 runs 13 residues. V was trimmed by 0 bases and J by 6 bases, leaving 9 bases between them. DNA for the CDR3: TGTGCCAGCAGCTTGGGGTGGGGAGCTGAAGCTTTCTTT. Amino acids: CASSLGWGAEAFF.

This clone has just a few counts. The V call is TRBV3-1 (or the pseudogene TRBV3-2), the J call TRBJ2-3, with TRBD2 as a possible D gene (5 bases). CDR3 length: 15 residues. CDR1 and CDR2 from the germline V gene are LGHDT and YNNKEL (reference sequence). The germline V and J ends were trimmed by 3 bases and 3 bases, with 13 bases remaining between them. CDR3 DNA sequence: TGTGCCAGCAGCCAGGGAGACGGGGATACAGATACGCAGTATTTT. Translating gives CASSQGDGDTDTQYF.

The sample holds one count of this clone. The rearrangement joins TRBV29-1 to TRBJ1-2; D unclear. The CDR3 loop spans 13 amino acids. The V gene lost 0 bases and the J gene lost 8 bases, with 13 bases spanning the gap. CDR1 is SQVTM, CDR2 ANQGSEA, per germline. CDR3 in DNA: TGCAGCGTTGAAGATAGAAGGTATAGCGGCTACACCTTC. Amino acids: CSVEDRRYSGYTF.